Presented here are 21 T cell receptor beta chains from one specimen sequenced in a study of T cells after yellow fever vaccination. Via MiXCR, TCRdb re-called the 5' RACE reads, giving one row per CDR3 protein. Of 400,000 or so distinct CDR3 sequences in the sample, approximately 10% were seen once. Material: PBMCs, obtained on the day of the first yellow fever vaccination. All receptors come from a man aged 18-30 years who received the YFV17D yellow fever vaccine.

The V call is TRBV6-1, the J call TRBJ1-2, with D hard to call. V was shortened by 2 bases and J by 1 base, with 11 bases between the two germline ends. The CDR3 is 15 amino acids. Germline-derived CDR1 and CDR2 are MNHNS and SASEGT. The CDR3 region is CASSESSNNNYGYTF. The CDR3 DNA reads as TGTGCCAGCAGTGAAAGCAGCAACAATAACTATGGCTACACCTTC.

This clonotype showed up just a few times. V and J are TRBV4-3 and TRBJ2-3, with TRBD1 identical over 7 bases. The germline gives CDR1 LGHNA, CDR2 YSLEER. This CDR3 has 17 amino acids. V trimming: 3 bases; J trimming: 4 bases; junction bases outside the gene matches: 13. CDR3 amino acids: CASSQKWGQWNSDTQYF. The CDR3 nucleotides read TGCGCCAGCAGCCAGAAGTGGGGACAGTGGAATTCAGATACGCAGTATTTT.

This clonotype was observed once. Germline and junction disagree at one end, which may indicate a read error. This chain uses TRBV7-2 with TRBJ2-3; 10 bases are shared with TRBD2. Germline CDR1 SGHTA, CDR2 FQGNSA. This CDR3 spans 16 amino acids. The CDR3 sequence: CPSSLQRGGATDTQYF. Here the CDR3 DNA reads TGTCCCAGCAGCTTACAGCGGGGGGGAGCCACAGATACGCAGTATTTT.

The chain is built from TRBV2 and TRBJ2-3; a weak D match, TRBD2 (6 bases). V dropped 7 bases and J dropped 1 base, with 12 bases sitting between them. The CDR3 is made up of 14 amino acids. Germline V lookup: CDR1 SNHLY, CDR2 FYNNEI. CDR3 bases: TGTGCCAGCACGAGGAGGGGCGGCACAGATACGCAGTATTTT. Translated, it gives CASTRRGGTDTQYF.

This clonotype occurred a few times. The chain uses TRBV5-1 and TRBJ2-1, with 7 bases identical to TRBD1. CDR1 is SGHRS, CDR2 YFSETQ, per germline. V shed 0 bases and J 7 bases; nucleotides not matched to a gene: 10. This CDR3 has 16 residues. The CDR3 DNA reads as TGCGCCAGCAGCTTGGGACCCGCCGCAGGGGGAAATGAGCAGTTCTTC. Translated: CASSLGPAAGGNEQFF.

The table lists this clonotype with many counts. J is TRBJ2-3 and V is TRBV4-3; the D call may be TRBD1 or TRBD2 (5 bases each). Germline V gives CDR1 LGHNA, CDR2 YSLEER. Trimming took 3 bases from V and 2 from J, leaving 15 bases between them. CDR3 length equals 16 residues. The CDR3 DNA reads as TGCGCCAGCAGCCAGCAAGTGGGACCCTCCACAGATACGCAGTATTTT. Its protein product is CASSQQVGPSTDTQYF.

This clonotype was seen a handful of times. The CDR3 loop reads CASRLTGGGNQPQHF. In DNA form, the CDR3 reads TGTGCCAGCAGGTTAACAGGGGGCGGTAATCAGCCCCAGCATTTT. The rearrangement links TRBV12-3 or TRBV12-4 to TRBJ1-5, with TRBD1 identical over 9 bases. The V and J ends lost 6 bases and 4 bases, in that order; junction bases with no gene match: 7. The CDR3 spans 15 residues.

This clonotype was detected only a few times. The chain is built from TRBV5-6 and TRBJ1-1; a possible D gene is TRBD1 (5 bases). The germline gives CDR1 SGHDT, CDR2 YYEEEE. This CDR3 contains 19 residues. V lost 2 bases, J lost 0 bases, and 23 bases lay in between. The CDR3: CASSLGTLAEVGLNTEAFF. Written as DNA, the CDR3 is TGTGCCAGCAGCTTAGGGACCCTCGCCGAAGTCGGATTGAACACTGAAGCTTTCTTT.

J is TRBJ2-2 and V is TRBV20-1, with a possible D match to TRBD2 (5 bases). This CDR3 is 13 amino acids long. Germline-derived CDR1 and CDR2 are DFQATT and SNEGSKA (reference sequence). The V end lost 7 bases, the J end lost 6 bases, and 15 bases lay between the germline ends. CDR3 sequence reads: CSGVMNGAGELFF. DNA for the CDR3: TGCAGTGGGGTCATGAACGGGGCCGGGGAGCTGTTTTTT.

This clonotype was observed a few times. V and J are TRBV20-1 and TRBJ2-3, with D perhaps TRBD2 (5 bases). Deletions cut 4 bases from V and 5 bases from J, with 16 bases between. This CDR3 has 14 residues. Germline lookup yields CDR1 DFQATT and CDR2 SNEGSKA (reference sequence). For the CDR3, the DNA is TGCAGTGCTACGGCCTCCCCCCGGGGAGATACGCAGTATTTT. This sequence encodes CSATASPRGDTQYF.

In the case of this clonotype: The junction shows a germline mismatch at one end, possibly a read error. The rearrangement uses TRBV6-1 and TRBJ1-6; D remains unclear. This CDR3 is built from 14 residues. Germline V lookup: CDR1 MNHNS, CDR2 SASEGT. This chain's CDR3 is CASSGWTFNPPLHF. DNA of the CDR3: TGTGCCAGCAGTGGTTGGACGTTTAATCCACCCCTCCACTTT.

The chain has TRBV5-4 and TRBJ2-7, with 8 nucleotides matching TRBD2. The CDR3 contains 13 residues. J gave up 4 bases and V 4 bases, and 4 bases lay outside the gene matches. The germline gives CDR1 SGHNT, CDR2 YYREEE (reference sequence). The CDR3 bases are TGTGCCAGCAGCAAGGGACTAGAATACGAGCAGTACTTC. Translated, it gives CASSKGLEYEQYF.

This clonotype was counted only a few times. The rearrangement joins TRBV20-1 to TRBJ2-5; D is unresolved. Per germline, CDR1 DFQATT and CDR2 SNEGSKA (reference sequence). With 3 bases removed from V and 2 bases from J, the gap between germline ends came to 10 bases. The CDR3 is 13 residues long. As DNA, the CDR3 is TGCAGTGCTAGTGACTTGAAACAAGAGACCCAGTACTTC. Translated: CSASDLKQETQYF.

The chain recombines TRBV20-1 with TRBJ2-3; 10 bases are shared with TRBD2. The trim removed 5 bases at V and 5 bases at J, leaving 13 bases unmatched. The CDR3 is 16 residues long. Germline CDR1 DFQATT, CDR2 SNEGSKA (reference sequence). Here the CDR3 DNA reads TGCAGTGCTCCCCGTGGAAGGACTAGCGGAGTAGATACGCAGTATTTT. This codes for CSAPRGRTSGVDTQYF.

The chain joins TRBV6-2 or TRBV6-3 to TRBJ2-1, with 7 bases matching TRBD2. J was trimmed by 7 bases and V by 4 bases; bases with no gene match: 7. This CDR3 has 14 residues. Germline loops: CDR1 MNHEY, CDR2 SVGEGT. CDR3 DNA sequence: TGTGCCAGCAGTTGGGGGAGGGTTTGGAATGAGCAGTTCTTC. It codes for CASSWGRVWNEQFF.

This clonotype has just a few counts. CDR3 in amino acids: CASTFSGFDYGYTF. CDR3 DNA sequence: TGTGCCAGCACCTTTTCAGGGTTCGACTATGGCTACACCTTC. The V gene is TRBV6-1, the J gene TRBJ1-2, with D possibly being TRBD1 (5 bases). The length of the CDR3 is 14 residues. Trimming took 7 bases from V and 3 from J, leaving 15 bases between them. From germline, CDR1 is MNHNS and CDR2 SASEGT.

This clonotype has a count of ten or more. V gene TRBV7-8 combines with J gene TRBJ2-5, with 11 nucleotides matching TRBD2. With V trimmed by 3 bases and J by 2 bases, 5 bases remained unmatched. Looked up from germline, CDR1 is SGHVS and CDR2 is FQNEAQ. This CDR3 spans 16 amino acids. The CDR3 is CASSFLAGGRQETQYF. Here the CDR3 DNA reads TGTGCCAGCAGCTTTTTAGCGGGGGGGAGGCAAGAGACCCAGTACTTC.

The CDR3 region has the DNA TGTGCCAGCAAAACCCGGGGGTTAAAGAACACTGAAGCTTTCTTT. As protein: CASKTRGLKNTEAFF. The chain employs TRBV12-3 or TRBV12-4 and TRBJ1-1, with D perhaps matching TRBD1 (5 bases). The germline V and J ends were trimmed by 7 bases and 1 base, with 16 bases remaining between them. This CDR3 has 15 residues.

This clonotype has ten or more counts. V gene TRBV6-5 combines with J gene TRBJ2-3; 7 nucleotides align to TRBD1. With 6 bases clipped from V and 3 bases from J, the junction kept 12 bases outside the gene matches. The length of the CDR3 is 16 residues. CDR1 MNHEY and CDR2 SVGAGI come from the germline V gene. CDR3 bases: TGTGCCAGCAGATACAGGGAACAGGGGTTTACAGATACGCAGTATTTT. This gives the protein CASRYREQGFTDTQYF.

The table lists this clonotype with many counts. The V call is TRBV5-1, the J call TRBJ1-2, with 7 bases aligning to TRBD1. The CDR3 loop spans 16 amino acids. Losses at the gene ends were 0 bases for V and 4 bases for J; bases not matched to a gene: 9. Germline V lookup: CDR1 SGHRS, CDR2 YFSETQ. This CDR3 is CASSLGGGTVGYGYTF. The CDR3 DNA reads TGCGCCAGCAGCTTGGGAGGCGGGACAGTCGGCTATGGCTACACCTTC.

V gene TRBV7-2 combines with J gene TRBJ1-2; 9 nucleotides match TRBD1. The V segment lost 5 bases and the J segment 8 bases; nucleotides outside the gene matches: 6. The length of the CDR3 is 13 residues. Germline V gene lookup returns CDR1 SGHTA and CDR2 FQGNSA. Written as DNA, the CDR3 is TGTGCCAGCAGCAAACGCGGACAGGGGGGCTACACCTTC. Translated: CASSKRGQGGYTF.